These 21 T cell receptor beta chains originate from one sample sequenced in a study of CD8+ T cells in alopecia areata. Noted treatment: oral pan-JAK inhibitor, 5-10 mg twice daily. It was cDNA, reverse transcribed from extracted RNA, that served as the sequencing template. Some clones are missing from TCRdb's copy, which holds only in-frame ones; the method was immunoSEQ multiplex PCR. The sample lists a few hundred thousand clones; roughly two fifths were seen once. Sequenced material: CD4+ T cells sorted from blood, taken around week 31, from a patient treated with tofacitinib. These receptors all stem from a human donor with alopecia areata.

This chain connects TRBV13 to TRBJ1-2, with 8 bases that match TRBD1. Germline V CDR1 and CDR2: PRHDT, FYEKMQ (reference sequence). V trimming: 5 bases; J trimming: 9 bases; junction bases outside the gene matches: 8. CDR3 size: 13 residues. CDR3 in amino acids: CASSPTGALSYTF. CDR3 coding DNA: TGTGCCAGCAGCCCGACAGGGGCCCTGAGCTACACCTTC.

This clone was counted only a few times. V gene TRBV6-5 combines with J gene TRBJ1-2, with TRBD1 matching 7 bases. Germline loops: CDR1 MNHEY, CDR2 SVGAGI. With 7 bases clipped from V and 1 base from J, the junction kept 6 bases outside the gene matches. This CDR3 has 14 amino acids. Written as DNA, the CDR3 is TGTGCCAGCACCCCGGACAGGTTTAACTATGGCTACACCTTC. Encoded protein: CASTPDRFNYGYTF.

The chain combines TRBV30 with TRBJ1-3, with D uncertain. CDR3 length: 11 amino acids. Trimming stripped 0 bases from V and 12 bases from J, with 9 bases between. Per the germline V gene, CDR1 is GTSNPN and CDR2 is SVGIG (reference sequence). The CDR3 protein is CAWSVGFGIYF. In DNA, the CDR3 is TGTGCCTGGAGTGTAGGGTTTGGCATATATTTT. The full variable domain, with the rest looked up from reference TRBV30 and TRBJ1-3, is SQTIHQWPATLVQPVGSPLSLECTVEGTSNPNLYWYRQAAGRGLQLLFYSVGIGQISSEVPQNLSASRPQDRQFILSSKKLLLSDSGFYLCAWSVGFGIYFGEGSWLTVV.

This chain uses TRBV6-6 with TRBJ1-1; 9 nucleotides match TRBD1. The CDR3 totals 15 residues. V shed 5 bases and J 0 bases; nucleotides not matched to a gene: 4. Germline CDR1 is MNHNY and CDR2 is SVGAGI (reference sequence). The CDR3 DNA follows: TGTGCCAGCAGTCCCCGGGACAGGGTGAACACTGAAGCTTTCTTT. As protein: CASSPRDRVNTEAFF.

This clone has at least ten counts. The chain couples TRBV18 to TRBJ2-1; TRBD1 is a possible D gene (5 bases). Per the germline V gene, CDR1 is KGHSH and CDR2 is LQKENI. Trimming removed 3 bases from V and 0 bases from J, with 6 bases in between. This CDR3 comprises 14 residues. CDR3 sequence: CASSPDNSYNEQFF. Here the CDR3 DNA reads TGTGCCAGCTCACCGGACAACTCCTACAATGAGCAGTTCTTC.

This chain uses TRBV14 with TRBJ2-1, with 12 bases identical to TRBD1. V trimming: 8 bases; J trimming: 6 bases; junction bases outside the gene matches: 8. From germline, CDR1 is SGHDN and CDR2 FVKESK. CDR3 length equals 15 residues. The CDR3 DNA reads as TGTGCCAGCGGGATCGGGACAGGGGGCTTCAATGAGCAGTTCTTC. This translates into CASGIGTGGFNEQFF.

The sample holds a few counts of this clone. The chain carries TRBV19 and TRBJ2-7; 11 nucleotides agree with TRBD1. The ends lost 6 bases at V and 5 bases at J; junction bases unmatched: 6. CDR1 is LNHDA and CDR2 is SQIVND in the germline V gene (reference sequence). There are 14 residues in the CDR3. The CDR3 loop reads CASSRDRGINEQYF. CDR3 nucleotides: TGTGCCAGTAGCCGGGACAGGGGGATCAACGAGCAGTACTTC.

This clone was picked up a small number of times. The CDR3 DNA is TGTGCCGTCGAGCGGCTTAACACCGGGGAGCTGTTTTTT. This sequence encodes CAVERLNTGELFF. The chain joins TRBV27 to TRBJ2-2; the D gene is possibly TRBD2 (5 bases). With 11 bases removed from V and 2 bases from J, the gap between germline ends came to 12 bases. Germline V gives CDR1 MNHEY, CDR2 SMNVEV (reference sequence). This CDR3 is 13 amino acids long.

A few counts support this clone. The DNA for the CDR3 is TGCGCCAGCAGCTTTGGGCCAGCAGCAACTAATGAAAAACTGTTTTTT. Encoded protein: CASSFGPAATNEKLFF. The rearrangement joins TRBV5-1 to TRBJ1-4; D not resolved. The V end was cut by 2 bases, the J end by 0 bases, with 11 bases between. The CDR3 contains 16 residues. Germline assignment: CDR1 SGHRS and CDR2 YFSETQ.

Only a few counts were recorded for this clone. The V gene is TRBV5-4, the J gene TRBJ2-4; D possibly matches TRBD1 or TRBD2 (5 bases each). CDR1 is SGHNT and CDR2 is YYREEE in the germline V gene (reference sequence). The CDR3 totals 13 residues. Trimming removed 4 bases at V and 6 bases at J, with 11 bases between. Written as DNA, the CDR3 is TGTGCCAGCAGCATGGGACGGGCAAACATTCAGTACTTC. The encoded protein is CASSMGRANIQYF.

This chain links TRBV5-4 with TRBJ2-7; 9 positions agree with TRBD2. This CDR3 contains 16 residues. With 0 bases clipped from V and 6 bases from J, the junction kept 10 bases outside the gene matches. Germline lookup yields CDR1 SGHNT and CDR2 YYREEE (reference sequence). CDR3 nucleotide sequence: TGTGCCAGCAGCTTGGGTAACACGGGACTAGCAACCGAGCAGTACTTC. Translating it yields CASSLGNTGLATEQYF.

The table lists this clone with a few counts. The chain recombines TRBV5-1 with TRBJ2-5; D unclear. CDR3 length: 13 amino acids. The germline CDR1 and CDR2 sequences are SGHRS and YFSETQ. Trimming left V 3 bases short and J 0 bases short, with 6 bases between. The CDR3 region is CASSSPDQETQYF. The CDR3 bases are TGCGCCAGCAGCTCGCCAGACCAAGAGACCCAGTACTTC.

The DNA of the CDR3 is TGTGCCAGCAGCATAACGACAGGGAGGCCTGAAGCTTTCTTT. Translating gives CASSITTGRPEAFF. V and J are TRBV7-2 and TRBJ1-1; 7 bases line up with TRBD1. The germline CDR1 and CDR2 sequences are SGHTA and FQGNSA. V gave up 5 bases and J gave up 6 bases; unmatched junction bases: 9. The CDR3 totals 14 residues. The full variable domain, completed using reference TRBV7-2 and TRBJ1-1, is GAGVSQSPSNKVTEKGKDVELRCDPISGHTALYWYRQSLGQGLEFLIYFQGNSAPDKSGLPSDRFSAERTGGSVSTLTIQRTQQEDSAVYLCASSITTGRPEAFFGQGTRLTVV.

This clone was seen a few times. The chain combines TRBV30 with TRBJ2-6; D might be TRBD2 (5 bases). Germline V lookup: CDR1 GTSNPN, CDR2 SVGIG (reference sequence). This CDR3 contains 13 residues. Deletions cut 3 bases from V and 4 bases from J, with 7 bases between. The CDR3 sequence is CAWREAGANVLTF. CDR3 nucleotide sequence: TGTGCCTGGAGGGAGGCCGGGGCCAACGTCCTGACTTTC. Based on the CDR3 plus reference TRBV30 and TRBJ2-6, the full variable domain is SQTIHQWPATLVQPVGSPLSLECTVEGTSNPNLYWYRQAAGRGLQLLFYSVGIGQISSEVPQNLSASRPQDRQFILSSKKLLLSDSGFYLCAWREAGANVLTFGAGSRLTVL.

CDR3 sequence: CASSLEALGSTEAFF. CDR3 in DNA: TGTGCCAGCAGCTTGGAAGCGTTGGGGAGCACTGAAGCTTTCTTT. The chain has TRBV5-6 and TRBJ1-1, with D hard to call. The V end lost 0 bases, the J end lost 4 bases, and 13 bases lay between the germline ends. This CDR3 comprises 15 residues. Germline CDR1 and CDR2: SGHDT and YYEEEE.

This clone was seen only a few times. This sequence joins TRBV11-1 and TRBJ2-1, with a weak D call TRBD2 (6 bases). This CDR3 comprises 14 residues. The ends were cut back, 6 bases at V and 0 bases at J, with 9 bases in the middle. Germline V gives CDR1 SGHAT, CDR2 FQDESV (reference sequence). CDR3 residues: CASSRDSSYNEQFF. CDR3 DNA: TGTGCCAGCAGTCGGGACTCCTCCTACAATGAGCAGTTCTTC.

This clone was picked up a small number of times. V is TRBV19 and J is TRBJ1-4; TRBD1 agrees at 8 bases. This CDR3 is 14 amino acids long. Germline V lookup: CDR1 LNHDA, CDR2 SQIVND (reference sequence). Trimming took 5 bases from V and 10 from J; bases not matched to a gene: 9. The CDR3 DNA reads as TGTGCCAGTAGTCATCCCAATGACAGGGGAAAACTGTTTTTT. The encoded protein is CASSHPNDRGKLFF.

The chain carries TRBV4-2 and TRBJ1-5, with D perhaps matching TRBD1 (5 bases). The length of the CDR3 is 15 residues. V dropped 4 bases and J dropped 4 bases, with 14 bases sitting between them. Germline assignment: CDR1 LGHNA and CDR2 YNFKEQ. As DNA, the CDR3 is TGTGCCAGCAGCCCCAATCAGGGTGGTAATCAGCCCCAGCATTTT. Its translation is CASSPNQGGNQPQHF.

This clone has a handful of counts. The chain employs TRBV10-1 and TRBJ2-1, with TRBD2 identical over 10 bases. Germline CDR1 reads WNHNN; CDR2 reads SYGVQD (reference sequence). The J segment lost 2 bases and the V segment lost 6 bases, leaving 7 bases of the junction unmatched. This CDR3 is built from 16 residues. The CDR3 sequence: CASSDILAGAYNEQFF. The CDR3 region has the DNA TGCGCCAGCAGCGACATTCTAGCGGGGGCCTACAATGAGCAGTTCTTC.

The gene calls are TRBV6-5 and TRBJ1-2; D possibly corresponds to TRBD1 (5 bases). Germline loops: CDR1 MNHEY, CDR2 SVGAGI. V shed 6 bases and J shed 4 bases, with 12 bases lying between them. This CDR3 is built from 13 residues. CDR3 loop: CASRRDSGYGYTF. In DNA form, the CDR3 reads TGTGCCAGCAGGCGGGACTCGGGCTATGGCTACACCTTC.

This chain connects TRBV15 to TRBJ2-7; D might be TRBD2 (5 bases). Trimming shortened V by 0 bases and J by 3 bases, and 6 bases separated the two germline ends. Germline loops: CDR1 LNHNV, CDR2 YYDKDF (reference sequence). The CDR3 runs 13 residues. This CDR3 is CATSRDRGYEQYF. CDR3 coding DNA: TGTGCCACCAGCAGAGATCGGGGCTACGAGCAGTACTTC.